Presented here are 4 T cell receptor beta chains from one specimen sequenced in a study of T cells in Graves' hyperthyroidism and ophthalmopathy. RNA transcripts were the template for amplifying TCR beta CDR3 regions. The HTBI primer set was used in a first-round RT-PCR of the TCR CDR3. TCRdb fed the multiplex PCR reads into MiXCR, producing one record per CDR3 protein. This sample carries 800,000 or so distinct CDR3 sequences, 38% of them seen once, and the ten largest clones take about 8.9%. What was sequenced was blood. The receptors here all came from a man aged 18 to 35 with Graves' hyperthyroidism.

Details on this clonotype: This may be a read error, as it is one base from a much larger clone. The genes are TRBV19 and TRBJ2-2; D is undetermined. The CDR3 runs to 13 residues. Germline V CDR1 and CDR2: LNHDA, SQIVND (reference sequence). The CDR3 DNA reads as TGTACCAGTAGTGTTGCAGTGGGCGGGGAGCTGTTTTTT. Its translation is CTSSVAVGGELFF.

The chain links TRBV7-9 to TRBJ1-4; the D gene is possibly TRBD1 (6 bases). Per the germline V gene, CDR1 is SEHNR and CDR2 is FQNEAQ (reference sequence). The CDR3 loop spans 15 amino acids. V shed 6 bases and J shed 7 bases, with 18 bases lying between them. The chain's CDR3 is CASSPSRRGGEKLFF. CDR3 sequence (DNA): TGTGCCAGCAGTCCCTCCAGGCGAGGGGGTGAAAAACTGTTTTTT.

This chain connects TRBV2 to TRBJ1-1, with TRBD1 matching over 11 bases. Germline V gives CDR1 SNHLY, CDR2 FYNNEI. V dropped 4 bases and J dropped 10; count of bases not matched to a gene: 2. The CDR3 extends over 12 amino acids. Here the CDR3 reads CASSGDRGLAFF. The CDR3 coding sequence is TGTGCCAGCAGTGGGGACAGGGGGTTAGCTTTCTTT. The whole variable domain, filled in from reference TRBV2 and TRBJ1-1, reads EPEVTQTPSHQVTQMGQEVILRCVPISNHLYFYWYRQILGQKVEFLVSFYNNEISEKSEIFDDQFSVERPDGSNFTLKIRSTKLEDSAMYFCASSGDRGLAFFGQGTRLTVV.

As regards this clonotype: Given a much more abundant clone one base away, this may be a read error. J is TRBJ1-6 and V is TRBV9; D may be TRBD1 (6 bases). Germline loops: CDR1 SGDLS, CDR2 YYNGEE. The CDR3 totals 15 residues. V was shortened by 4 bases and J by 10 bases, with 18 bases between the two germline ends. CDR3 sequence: CASSRELGGRSPLHF. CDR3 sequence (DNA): TGTGCCAGCAGCCGAGAATTGGGGGGCAGGTCACCCCTCCACTTT.